This T cell receptor beta chain was obtained from a study of Ad26.COV2.S vaccination and SARS-CoV-2 variants (dated by TCRdb to about 2021). Study-wide context: Donors in the vaccine arm were drawn from COV1001, a multicentre, randomized, double-blind, placebo-controlled phase I-IIa trial testing Ad26.COV2.S in healthy adults. Dosing of Ad26.COV2.S was intramuscular, at either 5x10^10 or 1x10^11 viral particles, delivered as one shot or as two shots spaced 56 days apart. TCRbeta repertoire sequencing served as the tool for gauging how specific and how broad the SARS-CoV-2-reactive T cell receptors were following Ad26.COV2.S vaccination. The TCR-sequenced set comprised approximately 30 samples: some 20 Ad26.COV2.S vaccine recipients, 5 placebo recipients and 8 SARS-CoV-2 convalescent individuals. Trial participants were randomized into five groups of five: low-dose or high-dose Ad26.COV2.S given once or twice, or placebo on both occasions. Investigators remained blinded to trial group allocation during experiments and outcome assessment.

Points on this clone: The target of this receptor is not known. No base qualities exist here, and no much larger clone lies one base off it.

The germline V gene supplies CDR1 SGHTA and CDR2 FQGNSA. The cysteine opens and the phenylalanine closes a CDR3 of 15 amino acids. Only the CDR3 DNA is retained, 45 bases long and in frame from the first base. V drops 3 bases and J drops 0 bases, leaving 12 bases in between. The immunoSEQ Assay was used to sequence TCRbeta CDR3 regions. After extraction, genomic DNA underwent amplification by bias-controlled multiplex PCR, followed by high-throughput sequencing. In the authors' own workflow: To quantify the absolute abundance of every unique TCRbeta CDR3 region, sequences were collapsed and filtered. T cell fraction was estimated by normalizing TCRbeta template counts to usable DNA, with usable DNA measured through amplification of reference genes found in all nucleated cells. Repertoire TCRs were annotated as SARS-CoV-2-specific when V gene, CDR3 amino acid sequence and J gene were exactly matched to a known reactive TCR set. The reference SARS-CoV-2 TCR set was derived from MIRA and filtered for enrichment in COVID-19-positive ImmuneCODE repertoires, a step that removed public or cross-reactive TCRs. Drawing on the MIRA antigens, annotated TCRs were analysed further at the level of specific ORF or position within ORF. Breadth was defined as annotated unique rearrangements over total unique productive rearrangements; depth was the summed frequency of those rearrangements. Group comparisons of TCR breadth used two-sided Wilcoxon rank-sum tests. Here the immuneACCESS table is served through TCRdb, limited to in-frame sequences with V and J called. Missing clones are a known gap in these copies; in checked studies unresolved V genes cover under half, and the rest lacks a known reason. The DNA gave D and trimming, while V, J and clone size come from that table. The sample profile shows around 450,000 clones; roughly 90% of them were found once. The ten largest clones add up to roughly an eighth of the sample.

Results and caveats for the whole study, not just this receptor: After vaccination, spike-specific CD8+ and CD4+ T cell responses were reported to show substantial breadth. Higher spike-specific TCR breadth was observed in Ad26.COV2.S recipients than in placebo recipients (P = 0.0014). Vaccine and placebo recipients had comparable non-spike TCR breadth, which fits with the vaccine containing only spike. The authors noted that total T cell responses may have been underestimated by the TCR breadth and depth analyses. The study lacked the statistical power to compare responses across vaccine doses or regimens.

Reading the label with the study, this specimen's treatment or condition is: about 20 received Ad26.COV2.S at low or high dose, single or two shots; roughly 5 received placebo; per-sample allocation not given. For vaccine and placebo recipients, repertoires were sequenced using samples collected on day 63 after the first injection. Between 29 July and 7 August 2020, Cohort 1b enrolled 20 to 30 adults aged 18-55 years at one site in Boston, USA. As a vaccine, Ad26.COV2.S was a replication-incompetent adenovirus type 26 vector that expressed a prefusion-stabilized SARS-CoV-2 spike protein derived from the original Wuhan strain.

Sequenced material: peripheral blood, taken in a trial of Ad26.COV2.S vaccine versus placebo. The clonotype originates from a person aged 18-60 years who received the Ad26.COV2.S COVID-19 vaccine or a placebo. The V and J genes are TRBV7-2 and TRBJ2-7; a tentative D match to TRBD2 spans 6 bases. The nucleotide sequence reads as follows: TGTGCCAGCAGCTTGGATTTGGGGGGCTCCTACGAGCAGTACTTC. Its protein is CASSLDLGGSYEQYF.